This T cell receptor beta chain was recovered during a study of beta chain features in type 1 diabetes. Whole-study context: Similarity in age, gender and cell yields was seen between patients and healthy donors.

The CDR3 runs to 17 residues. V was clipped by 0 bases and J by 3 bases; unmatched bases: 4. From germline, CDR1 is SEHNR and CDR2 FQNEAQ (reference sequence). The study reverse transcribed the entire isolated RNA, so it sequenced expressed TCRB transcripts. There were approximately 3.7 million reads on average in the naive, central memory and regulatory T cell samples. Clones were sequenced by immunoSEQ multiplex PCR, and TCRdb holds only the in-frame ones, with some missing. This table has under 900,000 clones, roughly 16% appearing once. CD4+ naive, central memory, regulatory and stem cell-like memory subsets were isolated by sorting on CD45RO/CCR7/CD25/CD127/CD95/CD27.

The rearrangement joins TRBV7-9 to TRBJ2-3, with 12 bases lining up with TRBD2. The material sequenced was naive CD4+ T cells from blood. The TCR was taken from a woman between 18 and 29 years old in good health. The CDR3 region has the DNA TGTGCCAGCAGCTTAGCGCTCGGACTAGCGGGAACAGATACGCAGTATTTT. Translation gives CASSLALGLAGTDTQYF.